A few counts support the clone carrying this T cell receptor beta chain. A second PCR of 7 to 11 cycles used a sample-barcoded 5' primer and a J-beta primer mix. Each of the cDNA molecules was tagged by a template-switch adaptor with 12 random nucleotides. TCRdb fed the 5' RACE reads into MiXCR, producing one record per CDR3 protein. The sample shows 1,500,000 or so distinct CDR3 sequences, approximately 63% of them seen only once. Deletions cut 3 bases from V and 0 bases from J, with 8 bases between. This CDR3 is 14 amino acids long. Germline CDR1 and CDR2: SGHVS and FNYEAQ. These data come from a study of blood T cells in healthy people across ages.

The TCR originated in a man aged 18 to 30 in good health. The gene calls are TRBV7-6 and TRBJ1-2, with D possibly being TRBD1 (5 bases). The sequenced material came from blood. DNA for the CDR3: TGTGCCAGCAGCTTTGCAGGGCCTAACTATGGCTACACCTTC. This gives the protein CASSFAGPNYGYTF.